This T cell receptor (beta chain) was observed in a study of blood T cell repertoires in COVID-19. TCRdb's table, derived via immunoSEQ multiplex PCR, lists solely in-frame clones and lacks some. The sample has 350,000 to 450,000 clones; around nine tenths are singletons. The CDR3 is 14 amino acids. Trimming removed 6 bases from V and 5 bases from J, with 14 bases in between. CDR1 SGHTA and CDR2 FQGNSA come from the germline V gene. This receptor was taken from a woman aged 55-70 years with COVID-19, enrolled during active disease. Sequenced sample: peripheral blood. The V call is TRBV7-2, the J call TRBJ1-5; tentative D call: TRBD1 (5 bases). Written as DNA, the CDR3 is TGTGCCAGCAGTTTATACAGGTCCGATCAGCCCCAGCATTTT. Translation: CASSLYRSDQPQHF.